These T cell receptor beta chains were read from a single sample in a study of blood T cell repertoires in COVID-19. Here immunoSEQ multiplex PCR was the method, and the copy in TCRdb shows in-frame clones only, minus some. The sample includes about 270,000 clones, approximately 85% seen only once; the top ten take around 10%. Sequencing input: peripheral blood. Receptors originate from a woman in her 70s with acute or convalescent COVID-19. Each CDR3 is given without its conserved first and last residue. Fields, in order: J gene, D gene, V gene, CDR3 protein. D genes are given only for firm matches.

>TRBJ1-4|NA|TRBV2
ASSVEGTNEKLF
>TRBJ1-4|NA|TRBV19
ASSIDAEKLF
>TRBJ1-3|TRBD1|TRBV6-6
ASRTGTGGNTIY
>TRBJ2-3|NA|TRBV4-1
ASSQYWGGPSTDTQY
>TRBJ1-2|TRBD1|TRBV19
ASFGTGVGYT
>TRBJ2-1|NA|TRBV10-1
ASSVSRGPIRGEQF
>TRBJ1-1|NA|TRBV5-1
ASSLTRNTEAF
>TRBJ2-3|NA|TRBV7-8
ASSLDGNSGTDTQY
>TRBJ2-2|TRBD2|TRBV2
ASSREAGELF
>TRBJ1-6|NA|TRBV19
ASSTIRPYRETR
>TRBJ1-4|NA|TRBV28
ASSVTGRKLF
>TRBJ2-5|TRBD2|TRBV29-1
SVATTSGERETQY
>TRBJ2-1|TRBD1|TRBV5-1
ASSTDRGHNEQF
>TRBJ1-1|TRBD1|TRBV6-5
ASRNRDRGAF
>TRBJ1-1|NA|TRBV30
AWSVDSPWGLRAEAF
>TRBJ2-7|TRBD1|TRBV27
ASGRDRKYEQY
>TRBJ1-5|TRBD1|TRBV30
AWGDRGAQPQH
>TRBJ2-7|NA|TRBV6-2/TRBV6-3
ASSYLPGRYEQY
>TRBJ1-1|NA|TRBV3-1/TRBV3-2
ASSQNGDTEAF
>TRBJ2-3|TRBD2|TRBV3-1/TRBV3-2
ASSPIGAGGYTSTDTQY
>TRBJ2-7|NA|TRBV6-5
ATMQGGEQY
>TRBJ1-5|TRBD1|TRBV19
ASSIPGQGYQPQH
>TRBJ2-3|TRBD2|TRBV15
ATSSLLSGGFTDTQY
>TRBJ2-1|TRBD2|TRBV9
ASSVGGGGAYNEQF
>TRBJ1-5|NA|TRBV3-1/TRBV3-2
ASSQAGIGQPQH
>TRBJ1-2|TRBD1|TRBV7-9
ASSLKEGDRGGYT
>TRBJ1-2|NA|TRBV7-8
ASSLARQAGKGGYT
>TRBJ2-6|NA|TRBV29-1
SVDGGRGANVLT
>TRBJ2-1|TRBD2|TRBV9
ASSVERGGYNEQF
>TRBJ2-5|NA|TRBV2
ASSVEETQY
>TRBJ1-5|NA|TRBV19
ASSIYGQSGYPQH
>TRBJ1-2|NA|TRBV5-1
ASSSGGIQDGYT
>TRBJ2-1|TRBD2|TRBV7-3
ASSLTSGGAHEQF
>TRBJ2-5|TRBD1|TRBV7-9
ASSFPRTGAVVETQY
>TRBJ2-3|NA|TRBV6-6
ATTPSGTDTQY
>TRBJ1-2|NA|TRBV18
AAAPRADYGYT
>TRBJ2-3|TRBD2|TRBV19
ASTSGGRDTQY
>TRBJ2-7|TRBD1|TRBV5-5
ASSLGQGLYEQY
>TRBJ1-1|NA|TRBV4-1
ASSHSRGAF
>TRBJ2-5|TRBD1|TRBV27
ASSAGQARGETQY
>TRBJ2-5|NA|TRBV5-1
ASRRTAQETQY
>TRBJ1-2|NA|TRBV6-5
ASSEGYGYGYT
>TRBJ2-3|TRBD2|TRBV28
ASSPLLAGATDTQY